Below, one T cell receptor (beta chain) is given with its context. Its antigen is as yet unknown. This specimen belongs to a study of T cell responses to AZD1222 COVID-19 vaccine. Findings and limits, study-wide: Distributed over spike, vaccine-associated CD4 TCRs predominated at 160-218 and 743-854. The study identified only six AZD1222 recipients as seropositive at baseline. Unmutated variant regions reportedly attract nearly half of all spike-specific TCRs.

The assay was immunoSEQ multiplex PCR, and TCRdb's table has in-frame clones only and misses some. The table lists about 190,000 clones, more than 80% of them singletons. The clonotype comes from an adult in good health. Sequencing used peripheral blood, obtained on day 0 of AZD1222 vaccination.

The CDR3 sequence: CASSLEALATNEKLFF. The DNA of the CDR3 is TGTGCCAGCAGCTTAGAGGCGCTGGCAACTAATGAAAAACTGTTTTTT. V gene TRBV11-2 combines with J gene TRBJ1-4; D is unclear. CDR3 length equals 16 residues. The V end lost 0 bases, the J end lost 0 bases, and 8 bases lay between the germline ends. Germline values: CDR1 SGHAT, CDR2 FQNNGV.